A selection of T cell receptor beta chains follows, all from one sample in a study of long-term antiretroviral therapy in people with HIV. Libraries were prepared by immunoSEQ multiplex PCR; TCRdb keeps only in-frame clonotypes and omits some of them. Altogether about 12,000 clones are present, roughly 80% being singletons, with the ten largest covering around 15%. The sample in question was unsorted PBMCs, obtained 1.3 years after starting antiretroviral therapy. The receptors stem from a woman aged 18 to 35 with HIV. Both conserved end residues are part of each CDR3. Fields, in order: CDR3 protein, CDR3 DNA, V gene, clone size, D gene, J gene. D genes are given only for firm matches. Expanded clones get a size class; other rows say once, few or many, or leave the size out.

CDR3 protein: CASSHNEQFF
CDR3 DNA: TGTGCCAGCAGCCACAATGAGCAGTTCTTC
V gene: TRBV2
clone size: few
D gene: .
J gene: TRBJ2-1

CDR3 protein: CASSSILQTGAQETQYF
CDR3 DNA: TGTGCCAGCAGTTCGATTCTCCAGACAGGGGCTCAAGAGACCCAGTACTTC
V gene: TRBV27
clone size: once
D gene: TRBD1
J gene: TRBJ2-5

CDR3 protein: CASSSQPTGDGYTF
CDR3 DNA: TGCGCCAGCAGCTCCCAACCAACAGGGGATGGCTACACCTTC
V gene: TRBV5-1
clone size: .
D gene: TRBD1
J gene: TRBJ1-2

CDR3 protein: CASSLWSGGAYEQFF
CDR3 DNA: TGTGCCAGCAGCTTATGGAGCGGGGGGGCCTATGAGCAGTTCTTC
V gene: TRBV7-8
clone size: medium-sized
D gene: TRBD2
J gene: TRBJ2-1

CDR3 protein: CSAREEDTQYF
CDR3 DNA: TGCAGTGCTAGAGAGGAAGATACGCAGTATTTT
V gene: TRBV20-1
clone size: .
D gene: .
J gene: TRBJ2-3

CDR3 protein: CASSLPGRTYEQYF
CDR3 DNA: TGTGCCAGCAGTTTACCGGGACGAACCTACGAGCAGTACTTC
V gene: TRBV28
clone size: .
D gene: .
J gene: TRBJ2-7

CDR3 protein: CASSEETGNTIYF
CDR3 DNA: TGTGCCAGCAGTGAGGAGACAGGAAACACCATATATTTT
V gene: TRBV28
clone size: few
D gene: .
J gene: TRBJ1-3

CDR3 protein: CASNRVMNTEAFF
CDR3 DNA: TGTGCCAGCAACCGGGTCATGAACACTGAAGCTTTCTTT
V gene: TRBV2
clone size: once
D gene: .
J gene: TRBJ1-1

CDR3 protein: CASSKSGGYGIEAFF
CDR3 DNA: TGTGCCAGCAGCAAAAGTGGGGGGTATGGGATCGAAGCTTTCTTT
V gene: TRBV7-9
clone size: .
D gene: .
J gene: TRBJ1-1

CDR3 protein: CASSTPGLAKNIQYF
CDR3 DNA: TGTGCCAGCAGCACTCCGGGACTAGCCAAAAACATTCAGTACTTC
V gene: TRBV7-9
clone size: once
D gene: .
J gene: TRBJ2-4

CDR3 protein: CASSKDRDSPLHF
CDR3 DNA: TGTGCCAGCAGCAAGGACAGGGATTCACCCCTCCACTTT
V gene: TRBV9
clone size: .
D gene: TRBD1
J gene: TRBJ1-6

CDR3 protein: CASSERGSRLFF
CDR3 DNA: TGTGCCAGCAGTGAAAGAGGGTCGAGGCTGTTTTTT
V gene: TRBV25-1
clone size: .
D gene: .
J gene: TRBJ2-2

CDR3 protein: CASSLPGTGGVHNEQFF
CDR3 DNA: TGTGCCAGCAGTCTCCCCGGGACAGGGGGGGTCCACAATGAGCAGTTCTTC
V gene: TRBV2
clone size: few
D gene: TRBD1
J gene: TRBJ2-1

CDR3 protein: CASSVETVTGELFF
CDR3 DNA: TGTGCCAGCAGCGTAGAAACTGTCACCGGGGAGCTGTTTTTT
V gene: TRBV9
clone size: .
D gene: .
J gene: TRBJ2-2

CDR3 protein: CASSYSLSLYEQYF
CDR3 DNA: TGTGCCAGCAGTTACAGTCTTAGCTTGTACGAGCAGTACTTC
V gene: TRBV6-5
clone size: .
D gene: .
J gene: TRBJ2-7

CDR3 protein: CASSEYGRETEAFF
CDR3 DNA: TGTGCCAGCAGTGAATACGGCAGGGAGACTGAAGCTTTCTTT
V gene: TRBV25-1
clone size: .
D gene: .
J gene: TRBJ1-1

CDR3 protein: CASSLGADTQYF
CDR3 DNA: TGTGCCAGCAGCTTGGGGGCAGATACGCAGTATTTT
V gene: TRBV7-3
clone size: .
D gene: .
J gene: TRBJ2-3

CDR3 protein: CASSTVGPGGVSTEAFF
CDR3 DNA: TGTGCCAGCAGCACGGTGGGCCCAGGGGGCGTGAGCACTGAAGCTTTCTTT
V gene: TRBV5-4
clone size: .
D gene: TRBD1
J gene: TRBJ1-1

CDR3 protein: CASSQSTAENGYTF
CDR3 DNA: TGTGCCAGCAGCCAATCGACAGCCGAGAATGGCTACACCTTC
V gene: TRBV7-6
clone size: few
D gene: .
J gene: TRBJ1-2

CDR3 protein: CASSYSGTAYNEQFF
CDR3 DNA: TGTGCCAGCAGTTACTCGGGGACAGCCTACAATGAGCAGTTCTTC
V gene: TRBV6-6
clone size: .
D gene: TRBD1
J gene: TRBJ2-1

CDR3 protein: CASSSGTGAAFF
CDR3 DNA: TGTGCCAGCAGCTCGGGGACAGGGGCAGCTTTCTTT
V gene: TRBV7-9
clone size: .
D gene: TRBD1
J gene: TRBJ1-1

CDR3 protein: CASSPWGQAHEQYF
CDR3 DNA: TGTGCCAGCAGTCCCTGGGGACAGGCCCACGAGCAGTACTTC
V gene: TRBV7-9
clone size: .
D gene: TRBD1
J gene: TRBJ2-7

CDR3 protein: CASSSAQSSGNTIYF
CDR3 DNA: TGCGCCAGCAGCTCGGCCCAGAGCTCTGGAAACACCATATATTTT
V gene: TRBV5-1
clone size: once
D gene: .
J gene: TRBJ1-3

CDR3 protein: CASSGQGNYGYTF
CDR3 DNA: TGTGCCAGCAGCGGACAGGGGAACTATGGCTACACCTTC
V gene: TRBV5-6
clone size: .
D gene: TRBD1
J gene: TRBJ1-2

CDR3 protein: CASRGQGIQPQHF
CDR3 DNA: TGTGCCAGTAGAGGACAGGGCATTCAGCCCCAGCATTTT
V gene: TRBV19
clone size: .
D gene: TRBD1
J gene: TRBJ1-5

CDR3 protein: CASSHHTGTSGELFF
CDR3 DNA: TGTGCCAGCAGCCATCACACCGGGACATCCGGGGAGCTGTTTTTT
V gene: TRBV4-2
clone size: .
D gene: .
J gene: TRBJ2-2